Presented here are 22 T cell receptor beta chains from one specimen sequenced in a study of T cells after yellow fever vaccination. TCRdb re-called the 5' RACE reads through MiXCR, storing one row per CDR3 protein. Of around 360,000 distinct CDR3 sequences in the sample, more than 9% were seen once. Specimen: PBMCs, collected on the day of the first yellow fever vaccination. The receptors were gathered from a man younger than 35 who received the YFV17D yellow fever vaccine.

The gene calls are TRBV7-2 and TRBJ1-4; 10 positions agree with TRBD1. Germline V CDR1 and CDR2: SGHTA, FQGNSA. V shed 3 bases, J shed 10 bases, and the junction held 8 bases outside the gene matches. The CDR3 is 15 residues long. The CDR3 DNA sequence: TGTGCCAGCAGCTTTTTAGGGACAGGGGAGAGAAAACTGTTTTTT. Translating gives CASSFLGTGERKLFF.

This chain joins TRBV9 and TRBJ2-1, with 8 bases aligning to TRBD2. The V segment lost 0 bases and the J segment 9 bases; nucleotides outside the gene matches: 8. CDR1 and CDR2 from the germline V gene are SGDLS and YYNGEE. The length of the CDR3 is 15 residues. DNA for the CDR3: TGTGCCAGCAGCGTAGTCGGGACTAGTTTCACTGAGCAGTTCTTC. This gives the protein CASSVVGTSFTEQFF.

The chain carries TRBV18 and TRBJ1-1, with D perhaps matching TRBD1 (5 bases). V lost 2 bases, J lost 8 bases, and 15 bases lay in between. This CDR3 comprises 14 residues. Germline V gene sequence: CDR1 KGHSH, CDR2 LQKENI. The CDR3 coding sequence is TGTGCCAGCTCACCATTAACAGGTGAGGGGGAAGCTTTCTTT. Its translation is CASSPLTGEGEAFF.

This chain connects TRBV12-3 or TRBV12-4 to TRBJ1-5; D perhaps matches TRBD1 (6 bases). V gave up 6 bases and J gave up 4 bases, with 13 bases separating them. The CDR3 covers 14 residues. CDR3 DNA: TGTGCCAGCAGAACAGGGACTTCTAATCAGCCCCAGCATTTT. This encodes CASRTGTSNQPQHF.

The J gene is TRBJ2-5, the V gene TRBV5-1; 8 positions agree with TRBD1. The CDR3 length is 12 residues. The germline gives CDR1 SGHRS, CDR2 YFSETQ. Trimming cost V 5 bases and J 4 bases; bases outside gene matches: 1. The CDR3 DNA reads TGCGCCAGCAGGACAGGGGTAGAGACCCAGTACTTC. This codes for CASRTGVETQYF.

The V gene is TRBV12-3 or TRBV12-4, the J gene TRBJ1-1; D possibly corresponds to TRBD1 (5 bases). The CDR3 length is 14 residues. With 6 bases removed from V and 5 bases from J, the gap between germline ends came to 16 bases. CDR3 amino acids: CASSTLQGRTEAFF. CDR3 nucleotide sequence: TGTGCCAGCAGCACTCTCCAGGGAAGAACTGAAGCTTTCTTT.

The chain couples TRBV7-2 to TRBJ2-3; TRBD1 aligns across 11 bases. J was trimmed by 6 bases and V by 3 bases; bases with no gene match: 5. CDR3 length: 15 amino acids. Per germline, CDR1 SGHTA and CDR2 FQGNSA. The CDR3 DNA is TGTGCCAGCAGCTTGGGACAGGGGGTTCCGGATACGCAGTATTTT. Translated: CASSLGQGVPDTQYF.

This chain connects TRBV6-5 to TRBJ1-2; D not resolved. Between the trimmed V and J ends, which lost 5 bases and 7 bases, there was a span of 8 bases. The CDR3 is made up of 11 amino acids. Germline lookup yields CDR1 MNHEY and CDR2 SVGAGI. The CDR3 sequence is CASSGETGYTF. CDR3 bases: TGTGCCAGCAGTGGGGAGACTGGCTACACCTTC.

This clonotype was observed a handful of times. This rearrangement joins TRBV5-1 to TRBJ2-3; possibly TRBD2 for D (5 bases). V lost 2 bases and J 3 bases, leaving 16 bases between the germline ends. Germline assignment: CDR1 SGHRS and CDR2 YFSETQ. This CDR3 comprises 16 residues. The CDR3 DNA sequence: TGCGCCAGCAGCTTTGGAGGTACGGGATTAACAGATACGCAGTATTTT. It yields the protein CASSFGGTGLTDTQYF. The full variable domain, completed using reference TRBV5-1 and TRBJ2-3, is KAGVTQTPRYLIKTRGQQVTLSCSPISGHRSVSWYQQTPGQGLQFLFEYFSETQRNKGNFPGRFSGRQFSNSRSEMNVSTLELGDSALYLCASSFGGTGLTDTQYFGPGTRLTVL.

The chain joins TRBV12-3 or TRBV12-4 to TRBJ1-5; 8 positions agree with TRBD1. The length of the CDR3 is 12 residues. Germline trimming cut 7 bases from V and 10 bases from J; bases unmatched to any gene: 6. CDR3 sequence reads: CASTWDRQPQHF. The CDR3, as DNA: TGTGCCAGCACCTGGGACAGGCAACCCCAGCATTTT.

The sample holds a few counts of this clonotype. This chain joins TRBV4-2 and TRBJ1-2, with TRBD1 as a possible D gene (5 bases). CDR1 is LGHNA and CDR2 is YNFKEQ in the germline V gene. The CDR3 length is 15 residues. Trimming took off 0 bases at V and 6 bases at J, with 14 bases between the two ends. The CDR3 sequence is CASSQDIKGNHGYTF. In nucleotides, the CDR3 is TGTGCCAGCAGCCAAGATATAAAGGGGAATCATGGCTACACCTTC.

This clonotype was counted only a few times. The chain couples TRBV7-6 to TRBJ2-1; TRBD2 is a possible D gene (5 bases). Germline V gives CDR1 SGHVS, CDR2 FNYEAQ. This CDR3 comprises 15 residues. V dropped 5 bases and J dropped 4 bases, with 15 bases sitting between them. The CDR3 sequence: CASSLRSGLYNEQFF. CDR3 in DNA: TGTGCCAGCAGCCTACGGAGCGGACTGTACAATGAGCAGTTCTTC.

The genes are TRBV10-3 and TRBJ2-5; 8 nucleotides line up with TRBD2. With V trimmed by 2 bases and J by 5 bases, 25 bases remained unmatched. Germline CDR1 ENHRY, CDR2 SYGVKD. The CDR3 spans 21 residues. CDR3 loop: CAISEIGPGLEARSSKETQYF. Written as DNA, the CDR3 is TGTGCCATCAGTGAGATAGGGCCGGGACTAGAAGCTCGGTCGTCCAAGGAGACCCAGTACTTC.

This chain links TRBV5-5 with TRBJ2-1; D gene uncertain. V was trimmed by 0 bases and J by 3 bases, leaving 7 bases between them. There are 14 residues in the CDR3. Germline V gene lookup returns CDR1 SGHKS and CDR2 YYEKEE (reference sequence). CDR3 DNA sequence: TGTGCCAGCAGCTTGGATAGGAACTACAATGAGCAGTTCTTC. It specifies CASSLDRNYNEQFF.

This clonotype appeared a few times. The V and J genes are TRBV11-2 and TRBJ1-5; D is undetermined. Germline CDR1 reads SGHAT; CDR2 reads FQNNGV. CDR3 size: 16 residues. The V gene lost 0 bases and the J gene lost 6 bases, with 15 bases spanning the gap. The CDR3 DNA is TGTGCCAGCAGCTTAGAAGGGAGTAGCGTCGTTCAGCCCCAGCATTTT. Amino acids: CASSLEGSSVVQPQHF.

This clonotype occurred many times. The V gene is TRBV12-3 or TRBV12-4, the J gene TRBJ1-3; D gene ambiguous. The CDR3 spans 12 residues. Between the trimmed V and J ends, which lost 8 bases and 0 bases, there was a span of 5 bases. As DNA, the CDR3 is TGTGCCAGCGGCAGCTCTGGAAACACCATATATTTT. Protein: CASGSSGNTIYF.

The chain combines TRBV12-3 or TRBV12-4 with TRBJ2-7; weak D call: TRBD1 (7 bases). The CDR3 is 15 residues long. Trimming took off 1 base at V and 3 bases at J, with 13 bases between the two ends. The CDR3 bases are TGTGCCAGCAGTTTAGGCCAGGGGGGATTCTACGAGCAGTACGTC. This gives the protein CASSLGQGGFYEQYV.

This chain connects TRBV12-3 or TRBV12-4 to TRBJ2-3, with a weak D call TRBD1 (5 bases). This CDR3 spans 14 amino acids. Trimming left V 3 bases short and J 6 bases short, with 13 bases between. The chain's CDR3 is CASSFFRAWDTQYF. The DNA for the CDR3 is TGTGCCAGCAGTTTTTTCAGGGCGTGGGATACGCAGTATTTT.

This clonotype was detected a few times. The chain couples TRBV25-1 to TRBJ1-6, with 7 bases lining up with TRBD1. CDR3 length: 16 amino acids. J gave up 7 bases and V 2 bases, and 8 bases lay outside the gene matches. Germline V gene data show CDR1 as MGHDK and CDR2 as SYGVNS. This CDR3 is CASSEIPPGQNSPLHF. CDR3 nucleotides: TGTGCCAGCAGTGAAATACCACCGGGACAGAATTCACCCCTCCACTTT.

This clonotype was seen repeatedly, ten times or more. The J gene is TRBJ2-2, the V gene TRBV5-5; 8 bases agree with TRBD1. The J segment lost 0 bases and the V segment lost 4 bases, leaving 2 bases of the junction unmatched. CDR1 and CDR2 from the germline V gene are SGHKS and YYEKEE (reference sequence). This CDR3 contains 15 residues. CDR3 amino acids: CASSPGGTNTGELFF. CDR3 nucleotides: TGTGCCAGCAGCCCAGGGGGCACGAACACCGGGGAGCTGTTTTTT. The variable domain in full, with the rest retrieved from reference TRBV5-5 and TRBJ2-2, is DAGVTQSPTHLIKTRGQQVTLRCSPISGHKSVSWYQQVLGQGPQFIFQYYEKEERGRGNFPDRFSARQFPNYSSELNVNALLLGDSALYLCASSPGGTNTGELFFGEGSRLTVL.

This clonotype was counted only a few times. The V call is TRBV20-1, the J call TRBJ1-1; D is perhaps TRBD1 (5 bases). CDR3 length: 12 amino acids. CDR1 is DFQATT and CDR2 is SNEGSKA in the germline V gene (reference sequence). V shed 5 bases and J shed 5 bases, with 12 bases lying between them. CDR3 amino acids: CSAWQGGTEAFF. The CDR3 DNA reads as TGCAGTGCTTGGCAGGGCGGGACTGAAGCTTTCTTT.

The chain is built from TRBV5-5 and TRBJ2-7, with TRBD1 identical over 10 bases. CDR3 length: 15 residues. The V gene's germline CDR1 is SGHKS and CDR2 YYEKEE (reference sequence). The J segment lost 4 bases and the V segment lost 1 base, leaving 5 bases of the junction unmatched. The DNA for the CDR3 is TGTGCCAGCAGCTTGCCTGGGACAGGGGTATACGAGCAGTACGTC. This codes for CASSLPGTGVYEQYV.